The sequence of this T cell receptor (beta chain) was determined in a study of vaccination and CD4 T cells after COVID-19. Study-level background: Samples after vaccination came a median 72 days past dose two, ranging 14 to 241. Findings and caveats of the study: A nonsignificant rise from about 20 to 38 was seen in the median number of SARS-CoV-2-reactive clonotypes.

From the PCR reads, TCRdb called clonotypes with MiXCR, one entry per CDR3 protein. The sample lists 20,000 to 25,000 distinct CDR3 sequences; 45% to 65% were seen once. Before Alpha, Beta and Delta appeared in the US, convalescents tested positive (March–December 2020). Remarks on this clonotype: Its cognate antigen is unknown.

CDR1 is LNHNV, CDR2 YYDKDF, per germline (reference sequence). The CDR3 consists of 15 residues. V lost 3 bases to trimming and J lost 2 bases, with 10 bases between them. The source is a human donor who had recovered from COVID-19. The source was CD4+ T cells from blood, collected before SARS-CoV-2 vaccination. The chain uses TRBV15 and TRBJ2-2, with D unresolved. The CDR3 DNA is TGTGCCACCAGCAGGAAAAGACTTAACACCGGGGAGCTGTTTTTT. Its translation is CATSRKRLNTGELFF.